The 26 T cell receptor beta chains below were found in one sample sequenced in a study of T cell repertoires in cytomegalovirus infection. Via MiXCR, TCRdb re-called the reads, giving one row per CDR3 protein. The repertoire holds under 850,000 distinct CDR3 sequences, with around 30% as singletons. Their antigens are not known. Sequencing was performed on cultured PBMCs, taken from culture after CMV antigen stimulation. These receptors all stem from a human donor in good health (CMV status not recorded). Some clones in this sample may be carry-over from other donors' samples.

The genes are TRBV6-2 or TRBV6-3 and TRBJ1-4, with a tentative D call TRBD1 (5 bases). Germline lookup yields CDR1 MNHEY and CDR2 SVGEGT. The CDR3 extends over 16 amino acids. V dropped 4 bases and J dropped 8 bases, with 20 bases sitting between them. The CDR3 loop reads CASSSVPGQGDEKLFF. The DNA of the CDR3 is TGTGCCAGCAGTTCGGTCCCTGGCCAAGGGGACGAAAAACTGTTTTTT.

The sample holds a few counts of this clonotype. The chain is built from TRBV6-1 and TRBJ2-3; 8 bases fit TRBD1. This CDR3 contains 14 residues. From germline, CDR1 is MNHNS and CDR2 SASEGT. The V segment lost 7 bases and the J segment 5 bases; nucleotides outside the gene matches: 8. CDR3 DNA: TGTGCCAGCATACAGGACAGGGTCGTAGATACGCAGTATTTT. Translation: CASIQDRVVDTQYF.

The chain couples TRBV6-1 to TRBJ2-7; D may match TRBD1 or TRBD2 (5 bases each). CDR1 is MNHNS and CDR2 is SASEGT in the germline V gene. V lost 6 bases, J lost 6 bases, and 15 bases lay in between. This CDR3 contains 13 residues. The DNA for the CDR3 is TGTGCCAGCAGGGCTGGGACGGCTTCCGAGCAGTACTTC. Protein product: CASRAGTASEQYF.

This clonotype was counted a few times. The chain uses TRBV7-6 and TRBJ1-2; 7 bases agree with TRBD1. The germline V gene encodes CDR1 SGHVS and CDR2 FNYEAQ. The V and J ends lost 0 bases and 4 bases, in that order; junction bases with no gene match: 5. This CDR3 comprises 15 residues. The CDR3 reads CASSLARDSLYGYTF. In nucleotides, the CDR3 is TGTGCCAGCAGCTTAGCGAGGGACAGCCTCTATGGCTACACCTTC.

J is TRBJ1-4 and V is TRBV6-6; D is ambiguous. Deletions cut 3 bases from V and 7 bases from J, with 12 bases between. Germline values: CDR1 MNHNY, CDR2 SVGAGI (reference sequence). This CDR3 spans 14 amino acids. The CDR3 coding sequence is TGTGCCAGCAGTTATAGTAGTGGCAGTGAAAAACTGTTTTTT. Translating it yields CASSYSSGSEKLFF.

The rearrangement links TRBV7-2 to TRBJ2-5; a possible D gene is TRBD2 (7 bases). V lost 2 bases and J 5 bases, leaving 21 bases between the germline ends. Looked up from germline, CDR1 is SGHTA and CDR2 is FQGNSA. CDR3 length: 17 amino acids. This CDR3 is CASSLQHRASGGETQYF. The CDR3, as DNA: TGTGCCAGCAGCTTACAGCACAGGGCCTCCGGGGGGGAGACCCAGTACTTC.

There are a few counts of this clonotype. This rearrangement joins TRBV6-2 or TRBV6-3 to TRBJ1-1; a possible D gene is TRBD1 (5 bases). The V end lost 1 base, the J end lost 6 bases, and 21 bases lay between the germline ends. There are 17 residues in the CDR3. Germline lookup yields CDR1 MNHEY and CDR2 SVGEGT. The CDR3 here is CASSYYLRTPELAEAFF. The CDR3 DNA follows: TGTGCCAGCAGTTACTATTTACGGACACCGGAACTGGCTGAAGCTTTCTTT.

The chain has TRBV12-3 or TRBV12-4 and TRBJ1-2; maybe TRBD1 (6 bases). With 6 bases removed from V and 2 bases from J, the gap between germline ends came to 13 bases. This CDR3 spans 14 amino acids. The CDR3, as DNA: TGTGCCAGCAGGCCCCCAGGGGCAAACTATGGCTACACCTTC. This sequence encodes CASRPPGANYGYTF.

This clonotype was seen a single time. This sequence joins TRBV6-1 and TRBJ2-7; D is perhaps TRBD2 (6 bases). The V end was cut by 8 bases, the J end by 6 bases, with 11 bases between. The CDR3 length is 11 residues. Germline values: CDR1 MNHNS, CDR2 SASEGT. The CDR3 spells CASGLGGEQYF. CDR3 sequence (DNA): TGTGCCAGCGGCCTCGGGGGCGAGCAGTACTTC.

This sequence joins TRBV2 and TRBJ2-3; no firm D call. There are 13 residues in the CDR3. V was clipped by 7 bases and J by 2 bases, with 10 bases between them. The germline V gene has CDR1 SNHLY and CDR2 FYNNEI. CDR3 DNA sequence: TGTGCCAGCAATAACGTTCTCACAGATACGCAGTATTTT. Protein product: CASNNVLTDTQYF. The complete variable domain, with remaining parts taken from reference TRBV2 and TRBJ2-3, reads EPEVTQTPSHQVTQMGQEVILRCVPISNHLYFYWYRQILGQKVEFLVSFYNNEISEKSEIFDDQFSVERPDGSNFTLKIRSTKLEDSAMYFCASNNVLTDTQYFGPGTRLTVL.

The table lists this clonotype with many counts. The chain recombines TRBV7-8 with TRBJ2-3; the D call may be TRBD1 or TRBD2 (6 bases each). V was trimmed by 1 base and J by 5 bases, leaving 10 bases between them. This CDR3 contains 14 residues. The germline gives CDR1 SGHVS, CDR2 FQNEAQ. CDR3 coding DNA: TGTGCCAGCAGCTTAGAGGGGGGTGGAGATACGCAGTATTTT. Its protein product is CASSLEGGGDTQYF.

This clonotype was observed many times. V gene TRBV7-2 combines with J gene TRBJ1-6; D possibly corresponds to TRBD1 (6 bases). The V gene's germline CDR1 is SGHTA and CDR2 FQGNSA. This CDR3 contains 15 residues. Between the trimmed V and J ends, which lost 4 bases and 10 bases, there was a span of 17 bases. This CDR3 is CASSSAGLRGSPLHF. The CDR3 DNA reads TGTGCCAGCAGCTCAGCCGGACTTAGGGGGTCACCCCTCCACTTT.

This clonotype is a singleton in its sample. The chain recombines TRBV27 with TRBJ2-7; 8 bases fit TRBD2. Germline values: CDR1 MNHEY, CDR2 SMNVEV (reference sequence). J was trimmed by 3 bases and V by 6 bases; bases with no gene match: 10. CDR3 length: 15 amino acids. CDR3 DNA sequence: TGTGCCAGCAGCCCCGGGGGGGGAGGACTCTACGAGCAGTACTTC. This codes for CASSPGGGGLYEQYF.

The gene calls are TRBV20-1 and TRBJ2-7; no firm D call. CDR1 DFQATT and CDR2 SNEGSKA come from the germline V gene (reference sequence). V lost 3 bases to trimming and J lost 4 bases, with 13 bases between them. The CDR3 spans 13 residues. The chain's CDR3 is CSASGRAKYEQYF. For the CDR3, the DNA is TGCAGTGCTAGTGGTCGGGCTAAATACGAGCAGTACTTC.

This clonotype was observed at least ten times. The CDR3 here is CASSLLRLAGGAQYF. DNA for the CDR3: TGTGCCAGCAGCTTACTGAGACTAGCGGGAGGAGCCCAGTACTTC. The V gene is TRBV7-2, the J gene TRBJ2-5, with 13 bases aligning to TRBD2. Germline trimming cut 2 bases from V and 9 bases from J; bases unmatched to any gene: 6. Germline V gives CDR1 SGHTA, CDR2 FQGNSA. This CDR3 has 15 amino acids.

This clonotype was seen more than once but under ten times. The chain uses TRBV27 and TRBJ2-7; 13 nucleotides align to TRBD2. Trimming took 5 bases from V and 3 from J; bases not matched to a gene: 10. The CDR3 runs to 17 residues. CDR1 MNHEY and CDR2 SMNVEV come from the germline V gene (reference sequence). CDR3 DNA sequence: TGTGCCAGCAGTCTGCAATGGGGGACTAGCGGGAACTACGAGCAGTACTTC. Translation: CASSLQWGTSGNYEQYF.

The chain couples TRBV5-6 to TRBJ2-1; 7 nucleotides line up with TRBD2. The CDR3 contains 15 residues. V lost 4 bases to trimming and J lost 8 bases; unmatched junction nucleotides: 12. The germline V gene encodes CDR1 SGHDT and CDR2 YYEEEE. The CDR3 spells CASSLWGGRWDEQFF. CDR3 DNA sequence: TGTGCCAGCAGCCTATGGGGGGGGAGGTGGGATGAGCAGTTCTTC.

Concerning this clonotype itself: One base away lies a much larger clone, so this may be a sequencing read error. This chain uses TRBV7-2 with TRBJ2-2, with 9 bases lining up with TRBD1. The CDR3 consists of 15 residues. Germline CDR1 SGHTA, CDR2 FQGNSA. The CDR3 loop is CASSRQGESTGGLFF. CDR3 nucleotide sequence: TGTGCCAGCAGCCGACAGGGGGAAAGCACCGGGGGGCTGTTTTTT.

The V call is TRBV15, the J call TRBJ2-1; 11 nucleotides match TRBD2. After removal of 0 bases from V and 10 bases from J, the junction contained 8 bases not matched to a gene. Germline-derived CDR1 and CDR2 are LNHNV and YYDKDF (reference sequence). This CDR3 is 16 amino acids long. CDR3 sequence (DNA): TGTGCCACCAGCAGAGATTGGGCTAGCGGGAGGTTCGAGCAGTTCTTC. Protein product: CATSRDWASGRFEQFF.

This clonotype has a count of ten or more. CDR3 coding DNA: TGTGCCAGCAGCCGGGGACAGGGGACCTACGAGCAGTACTTC. This codes for CASSRGQGTYEQYF. V gene TRBV7-2 combines with J gene TRBJ2-7, with TRBD1 identical over 10 bases. The CDR3 covers 14 residues. CDR1 is SGHTA and CDR2 is FQGNSA in the germline V gene. V trimming: 5 bases; J trimming: 2 bases; junction bases outside the gene matches: 3.

This clonotype was counted ten times or more. This sequence joins TRBV12-3 or TRBV12-4 and TRBJ1-5; D ambiguous. CDR3 length equals 13 residues. Trimming took off 5 bases at V and 1 base at J, with 6 bases between the two ends. The CDR3 sequence is CASSTGSNQPQHF. DNA for the CDR3: TGTGCCAGCAGTACCGGGAGCAATCAGCCCCAGCATTTT.

The chain couples TRBV7-9 to TRBJ2-7; 14 bases line up with TRBD2. Germline CDR1 and CDR2: SEHNR and FQNEAQ (reference sequence). The CDR3 covers 16 residues. Unmatched junction bases numbered 8, after V lost 3 bases and J lost 7 bases. The CDR3 loop is CASSFWTSGGPREQYF. In nucleotides, the CDR3 is TGTGCCAGCAGCTTCTGGACTAGCGGGGGGCCCCGGGAGCAGTACTTC.

J is TRBJ2-7 and V is TRBV6-5; D tentatively fits TRBD1 or TRBD2 (5 bases each). Between the trimmed V and J ends, which lost 0 bases and 5 bases, there was a span of 5 bases. In germline, CDR1 is MNHEY, CDR2 SVGAGI. CDR3 length: 12 amino acids. The CDR3 DNA sequence: TGTGCCAGCAGTTACTCGGGGGACGAGCAGTACTTC. Its protein product is CASSYSGDEQYF.

The J gene is TRBJ2-2, the V gene TRBV7-2; 7 nucleotides match TRBD1. The V gene's germline CDR1 is SGHTA and CDR2 FQGNSA. The CDR3 has 16 residues. Unmatched junction bases numbered 9, after V lost 5 bases and J lost 3 bases. CDR3 residues: CASSLRGLADTGELFF. Written as DNA, the CDR3 is TGTGCCAGCAGCCTAAGGGGGCTAGCCGACACCGGGGAGCTGTTTTTT.

V gene TRBV2 combines with J gene TRBJ2-5; 7 bases are a match to TRBD1. The V segment lost 8 bases and the J segment 0 bases; nucleotides outside the gene matches: 9. The CDR3 is 15 amino acids. Germline V gene lookup returns CDR1 SNHLY and CDR2 FYNNEI. CDR3 amino acids: CASVLDRMYQETQYF. DNA of the CDR3: TGTGCCAGCGTCTTGGACAGGATGTACCAAGAGACCCAGTACTTC. The full variable domain, in which reference TRBV2 and TRBJ2-5 provide the parts outside the CDR3, is EPEVTQTPSHQVTQMGQEVILRCVPISNHLYFYWYRQILGQKVEFLVSFYNNEISEKSEIFDDQFSVERPDGSNFTLKIRSTKLEDSAMYFCASVLDRMYQETQYFGPGTRLLVL.

J is TRBJ1-1 and V is TRBV2, with 8 nucleotides matching TRBD1. With 7 bases clipped from V and 3 bases from J, the junction kept 10 bases outside the gene matches. The CDR3 is 15 residues long. Germline V gives CDR1 SNHLY, CDR2 FYNNEI. The CDR3 sequence: CASIKMQGADTEAFF. CDR3 nucleotide sequence: TGTGCCAGCATCAAAATGCAGGGGGCGGACACTGAAGCTTTCTTT.